Listed below are T cell receptor beta chains from one sample, sequenced in a study of blood T cell repertoires in COVID-19. TCRdb keeps only in-frame clones here, not all; method: immunoSEQ multiplex PCR. This sample has 250,000 to 300,000 clones, with roughly 79% found just once. The specimen was peripheral blood. All receptors come from a woman aged 55-75 years with active or convalescent COVID-19. Both conserved end residues are part of each CDR3. Each record gives: J gene, D gene, clone size, CDR3 length, V gene, CDR3 protein, CDR3 DNA. D genes are given only for firm matches. Size tells how often a clone was seen (once, few, many) or the class of an expanded clone, and some rows leave it out.

TRBJ1-1	-	-	15	TRBV18	CASSPAGALNTEAFF	TGTGCCAGCTCACCGGCAGGCGCCTTGAACACTGAAGCTTTCTTT
TRBJ1-4	TRBD1	-	15	TRBV7-2	CASSFAGQGGEKLFF	TGTGCCAGCAGCTTCGCTGGACAGGGTGGCGAAAAACTGTTTTTT
TRBJ1-3	-	-	15	TRBV6-5	CASSWGLGSGNTIYF	TGTGCCAGCAGTTGGGGCCTCGGCTCTGGAAACACCATATATTTT
TRBJ2-2	TRBD1	-	14	TRBV18	CASSSDRDTGELFF	TGTGCCAGCTCCTCTGACAGGGACACCGGGGAGCTGTTTTTT
TRBJ1-4	-	-	14	TRBV7-3	CASSLNRVEEKLFF	TGTGCCAGCAGCTTAAACAGGGTTGAGGAAAAACTGTTTTTT
TRBJ2-3	-	-	12	TRBV27	CASSFGADTQYF	TGTGCCAGCAGTTTCGGGGCAGATACGCAGTATTTT
TRBJ1-1	TRBD1	-	14	TRBV7-3	CASSLGQGNTEAFF	TGTGCCAGCAGCCTGGGACAGGGGAACACTGAAGCTTTCTTT
TRBJ2-5	TRBD2	-	17	TRBV5-1	CASSRGGSGGLQETQYF	TGCGCCAGCAGCCGCGGTGGAAGCGGGGGCCTCCAAGAGACCCAGTACTTC
TRBJ1-6	TRBD1	once	17	TRBV4-2	CASSQDQGAIGHSPLHF	TGTGCCAGCAGCCAAGATCAGGGGGCGATCGGGCATTCACCCCTCCACTTT
TRBJ2-1	-	-	15	TRBV7-8	CASSLEGLSYNEQFF	TGTGCCAGCAGCTTAGAGGGACTTTCCTACAATGAGCAGTTCTTC
TRBJ1-6	TRBD1	-	16	TRBV5-1	CASSYSTGGDNSPLHF	TGCGCCAGCAGCTATTCGACAGGGGGCGATAATTCACCCCTCCACTTT
TRBJ2-3	TRBD1	once	14	TRBV15	CATSRGQAIDTQYF	TGTGCCACCAGCAGGGGACAGGCAATAGATACGCAGTATTTT
TRBJ1-3	TRBD1	-	17	TRBV18	CASSPANRGSSGNTIYF	TGTGCCAGCTCACCAGCGAACAGGGGGAGCTCTGGAAACACCATATATTTT
TRBJ1-6	-	-	12	TRBV2	CASRKVGDPLHF	TGTGCCAGCAGGAAGGTGGGCGATCCCCTCCACTTT
TRBJ2-7	TRBD1	-	15	TRBV7-8	CASSLAGGSVYEQYF	TGTGCCAGCAGCTTGGCAGGGGGTAGCGTCTACGAGCAGTACTTC
TRBJ2-7	-	-	13	TRBV7-9	CASTGGNSYEQYF	TGTGCCAGCACGGGGGGCAACTCCTACGAGCAGTACTTC
TRBJ2-1	TRBD1	-	15	TRBV18	CASSQPEGANNEQFF	TGTGCCAGCTCCCAACCAGAGGGGGCGAACAATGAGCAGTTCTTC
TRBJ1-2	-	-	15	TRBV4-1	CASSQQQSLNYGYTF	TGCGCCAGCAGCCAACAACAAAGTCTTAACTATGGCTACACCTTC
TRBJ2-5	TRBD2	-	18	TRBV6-1	CASSVSGLVAGPQETQYF	TGTGCCAGCAGTGTATCGGGCTTGGTAGCGGGGCCCCAAGAGACCCAGTACTTC
TRBJ2-3	TRBD1	-	16	TRBV5-4	CASSLRTGSNTDTQYF	TGTGCCAGCAGCTTGCGGACAGGGTCTAACACAGATACGCAGTATTTT
TRBJ2-2	-	-	14	TRBV28	CASSLLAGTGELFF	TGTGCCAGCAGTTTATTAGCCGGGACCGGGGAGCTGTTTTTT
TRBJ2-1	TRBD2	-	16	TRBV5-6	CASSLAPGEGDNEQFF	TGTGCCAGCAGCTTGGCCCCGGGGGAGGGCGACAATGAGCAGTTCTTC
TRBJ1-4	-	-	16	TRBV4-3	CASSQDPRDTGEKLFF	TGCGCCAGCAGCCAAGACCCCCGGGACACTGGGGAAAAACTGTTTTTT
TRBJ1-2	-	-	14	TRBV15	CATSRSGLYYGYTF	TGTGCCACCAGCAGAAGCGGACTGTACTATGGCTACACCTTC
TRBJ2-7	-	-	14	TRBV11-2	CASSDVRGSYEQYF	TGTGCCAGCAGCGACGTTCGGGGTAGCTACGAGCAGTACTTC
TRBJ2-6	TRBD1	-	16	TRBV7-9	CASSRTGVPGANVLTF	TGTGCCAGCAGCCGGACAGGGGTTCCTGGGGCCAACGTCCTGACTTTC
TRBJ2-5	TRBD1	-	16	TRBV5-1	CASSLRPGQVQETQYF	TGCGCCAGCAGCTTGAGACCGGGACAGGTACAAGAGACCCAGTACTTC
TRBJ1-2	TRBD1	-	13	TRBV2	CASSYRGSYGYTF	TGTGCCAGCAGCTACAGGGGTAGCTATGGCTACACCTTC
TRBJ2-3	TRBD2	-	16	TRBV30	CAWSLKGTSGTDTQYF	TGTGCCTGGAGTCTAAAGGGGACTAGCGGCACAGATACGCAGTATTTT
TRBJ1-1	-	-	16	TRBV6-1	CASSALLSQGNTEAFF	TGTGCCAGCAGTGCCCTCTTATCACAGGGTAACACTGAAGCTTTCTTT
TRBJ1-1	-	-	13	TRBV5-4	CASSGPGGTEAFF	TGTGCCAGCAGCGGCCCGGGGGGCACTGAAGCTTTCTTT
TRBJ1-4	-	few	11	TRBV21-1	CGAQGGEKLFF	TGTGGCGCACAGGGGGGTGAAAAACTGTTTTTT
TRBJ1-2	TRBD1	few	15	TRBV6-5	CASSPPRGTDYGYTF	TGTGCCAGCAGTCCTCCCCGGGGGACAGACTATGGCTACACCTTC
TRBJ1-1	-	once	14	TRBV6-2/TRBV6-3	CASSPIRGNTEAFF	TGTGCCAGCAGTCCCATCCGGGGGAACACTGAAGCTTTCTTT
TRBJ1-3	-	-	17	TRBV11-3	CASRQRRQLRTVHTIYF	TGTGCCAGCAGACAAAGGCGACAGCTAAGGACGGTCCACACCATATATTTT
TRBJ1-4	TRBD1	-	16	TRBV5-1	CASSLVLGQENEKLFF	TGCGCCAGCAGCTTGGTTCTGGGACAGGAGAATGAAAAACTGTTTTTT
TRBJ2-5	-	-	14	TRBV6-1	CASSEVGVRETQYF	TGTGCCAGCAGTGAAGTAGGGGTTAGAGAGACCCAGTACTTC
TRBJ1-1	TRBD1	-	14	TRBV2	CASSPRTGNTEAFF	TGTGCCAGCAGCCCCCGGACAGGGAACACTGAAGCTTTCTTT
TRBJ2-1	-	-	14	TRBV5-1	CASSLGTGSMGQFF	TGCGCCAGCAGCTTGGGGACGGGGTCTATGGGGCAGTTCTTC
TRBJ1-6	-	-	15	TRBV6-5	CATRLTEGYNSPLHF	TGTGCCACCCGCCTTACCGAGGGTTATAATTCACCCCTCCACTTT
TRBJ1-4	-	-	18	TRBV5-8	CASSLLRQLRATNEKLFF	TGTGCCAGCAGCTTGTTACGTCAACTCCGTGCAACTAATGAAAAACTGTTTTTT
TRBJ1-6	-	-	21	TRBV3-1/TRBV3-2	CASSQASRWGRGGSYNSPLHF	TGTGCCAGCAGCCAAGCCAGTCGGTGGGGCAGGGGTGGATCCTATAATTCACCCCTCCACTTT
TRBJ1-1	-	-	16	TRBV28	CASSFRSGRPNTEAFF	TGTGCCAGCAGTTTTCGGTCAGGGCGGCCAAACACTGAAGCTTTCTTT
TRBJ2-1	-	-	15	TRBV9	CASSVAVSSYNEQFF	TGTGCCAGCAGCGTCGCGGTGAGCTCCTACAATGAGCAGTTCTTC
TRBJ1-3	-	-	15	TRBV6-1	CASSEVRTPGNTIYF	TGTGCCAGCAGTGAAGTAAGGACACCCGGAAACACCATATATTTT
TRBJ2-3	TRBD2	-	15	TRBV5-4	CASSLSGGAEDTQYF	TGTGCCAGCAGCTTGAGCGGGGGGGCCGAAGATACGCAGTATTTT
TRBJ1-2	-	-	12	TRBV12-3/TRBV12-4	CASSLGAFGYTF	TGTGCCAGCAGTTTGGGGGCGTTTGGCTACACCTTC
TRBJ1-4	TRBD1	-	14	TRBV7-2	CASSANRGREKLFF	TGTGCCAGCAGCGCGAACAGGGGGCGTGAAAAACTGTTTTTT
TRBJ2-2	TRBD2	-	17	TRBV11-2	CASSLDLLAGIAGELFF	TGTGCCAGCAGCTTAGATCTACTAGCGGGGATCGCCGGGGAGCTGTTTTTT
TRBJ1-2	-	-	12	TRBV6-5	CASFRYLDGYTF	TGTGCCAGCTTTCGGTATTTGGATGGCTACACCTTC
TRBJ2-6	-	once	17	TRBV18	CASSPNGVRSGANVLTF	TGTGCCAGCTCACCTAACGGGGTGAGGTCTGGGGCCAACGTCCTGACTTTC
TRBJ2-1	-	-	13	TRBV29-1	CSVEVSSYNEQFF	TGCAGCGTTGAGGTGAGCTCCTACAATGAGCAGTTCTTC